These T cell receptor beta chains were read from a single sample in a study of blood T cell repertoires in COVID-19. Sequencing used immunoSEQ multiplex PCR; TCRdb keeps in-frame clones, though not all of them. This table holds about 390,000 clones, approximately 87% found once. Sequencing was performed on peripheral blood. The receptors were gathered from a woman aged 55-70 years with COVID-19, enrolled during active disease. Both conserved end residues are part of each CDR3. A D gene is named only where the DNA matches it firmly. Part of the rows lack a size; the others show once, few, many or a class for expanded clones.

d_call,v_call,j_call,cdr3_length,clone_size,cdr3_nt,cdr3_aa
-,TRBV7-9,TRBJ1-3,15,-,TGTGCCACCCCCGAGGGGGTGATCTCTGGAAACACCATATATTTT,CATPEGVISGNTIYF
TRBD2,TRBV30,TRBJ2-7,15,-,TGTGCCTGGAGCCGAGATAGCGGGGGGGCCTACGAGCAGTACTTC,CAWSRDSGGAYEQYF
TRBD2,TRBV4-2,TRBJ2-3,15,-,TGTGCCAGCAGCCCGAGCGGGGGGGGTACAGATACGCAGTATTTT,CASSPSGGGTDTQYF
TRBD1,TRBV2,TRBJ2-6,15,-,TGTGCCAGCAAGACAGGGACCTCTGGGGCCAACGTCCTGACTTTC,CASKTGTSGANVLTF
-,TRBV6-5,TRBJ1-1,13,-,TGTGCCAGCAGACCCACAAGCGACACTGAAGCTTTCTTT,CASRPTSDTEAFF
-,TRBV5-1,TRBJ2-2,15,-,TGCGCCAGCAGCCGTGACAGCCTGGGCACCGGGGAGCTGTTTTTT,CASSRDSLGTGELFF
-,TRBV5-6,TRBJ1-2,14,-,TGTGCCAGCAGCTTGGTTGGGGCACTGGGGGGCTACACCTTC,CASSLVGALGGYTF
TRBD1,TRBV5-1,TRBJ2-5,15,-,TGCGCCAGCAGCCCCGCCGGACAGGGGAGGGAGACCCAGTACTTC,CASSPAGQGRETQYF
-,TRBV14,TRBJ1-1,13,-,TGTGCCAGCAGCCAAGAAGGAGGGACTGAAGCTTTCTTT,CASSQEGGTEAFF
-,TRBV24-1,TRBJ2-2,19,-,TGTGCCACCAGTGACTTAAGGGACATTTCGGCCCCGAACACCGGGGAGCTGTTTTTT,CATSDLRDISAPNTGELFF
TRBD1,TRBV19,TRBJ2-2,16,few,TGTGCCAGTAAAAAGCAGCAGACAGGGGAAGGCGGGGAGCTGTTTTTT,CASKKQQTGEGGELFF
-,TRBV5-4,TRBJ1-2,14,-,TGTGCCAGCAGCCCCGATTCGGGGGTCTATGGCTACACCTTC,CASSPDSGVYGYTF
-,TRBV5-1,TRBJ2-1,13,-,TGCGCCAGCAGGCAGGGAACTAACAATGAGCAGTTCTTC,CASRQGTNNEQFF
TRBD2,TRBV7-2,TRBJ2-1,16,-,TGTGCCAGCAGCTTGACTAGCGGGGTATCCTACAATGAGCAGTTCTTC,CASSLTSGVSYNEQFF
TRBD2,TRBV9,TRBJ2-1,20,-,TGTGCCAGCAGCGCCCCCGGTCAGACTAGCGGGGGTGACAACTACAATGAGCAGTTCTTC,CASSAPGQTSGGDNYNEQFF
-,TRBV5-4,TRBJ2-1,12,-,TGTGCCAGCAGCATAAGCAACAGGGAGCAGTTCTTC,CASSISNREQFF
TRBD1,TRBV5-4,TRBJ2-3,19,-,TGTGCCAGCAGCTTGGCCCTCAGCGGTCCCAGGACAGGGGGAGATACGCAGTATTTT,CASSLALSGPRTGGDTQYF
-,TRBV6-4,TRBJ2-1,16,-,TGTGCCAGCAGTGACCTTAGCGGCCACTCCTACAATGAGCAGTTCTTC,CASSDLSGHSYNEQFF
TRBD1,TRBV9,TRBJ2-7,13,-,TGTGCCAGCAGCGTAGGGGACAGGGCCGAGCAGTACTTC,CASSVGDRAEQYF
TRBD1,TRBV25-1,TRBJ1-1,13,-,TGTGCCAGTGGGGGACAGGGGTATAGTAAAGCTTTCTTT,CASGGQGYSKAFF
-,TRBV5-1,TRBJ1-6,16,-,TGCGCCAGCAGCTTGCCAGGCCAGTCGTATAATTCACCCCTCCACTTT,CASSLPGQSYNSPLHF
-,TRBV28,TRBJ1-4,17,-,TGTGCCAGCAGTTCCTCGGGACATTTTTTAACTAATGAAAAACTGTTTTTT,CASSSSGHFLTNEKLFF